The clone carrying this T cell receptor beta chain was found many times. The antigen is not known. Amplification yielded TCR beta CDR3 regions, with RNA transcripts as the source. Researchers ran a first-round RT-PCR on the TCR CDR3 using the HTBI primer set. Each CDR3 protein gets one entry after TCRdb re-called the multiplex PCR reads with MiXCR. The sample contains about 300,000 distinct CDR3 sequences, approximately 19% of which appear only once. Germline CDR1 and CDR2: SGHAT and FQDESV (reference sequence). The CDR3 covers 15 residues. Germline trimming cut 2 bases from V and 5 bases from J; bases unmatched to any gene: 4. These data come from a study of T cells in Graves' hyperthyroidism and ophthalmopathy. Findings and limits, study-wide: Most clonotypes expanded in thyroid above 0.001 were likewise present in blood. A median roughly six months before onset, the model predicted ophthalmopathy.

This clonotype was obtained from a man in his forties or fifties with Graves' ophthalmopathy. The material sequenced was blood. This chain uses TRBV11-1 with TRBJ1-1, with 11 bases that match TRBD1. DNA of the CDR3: TGTGCCAGCAGCTTACGGACAGGGGGCAGGACTGAAGCTTTCTTT. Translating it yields CASSLRTGGRTEAFF. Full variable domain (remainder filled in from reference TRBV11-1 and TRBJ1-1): EAEVAQSPRYKITEKSQAVAFWCDPISGHATLYWYRQILGQGPELLVQFQDESVVDDSQLPKDRFSAERLKGVDSTLKIQPAELGDSAMYLCASSLRTGGRTEAFFGQGTRLTVV.